The clone carrying this TCR beta chain was counted only a few times. The antigen remains unidentified. Some clones are missing from TCRdb's copy, which holds only in-frame ones; the method was immunoSEQ multiplex PCR. This table holds 100,000 or so clones, roughly 90% found once. This entry is derived from a study of T cell responses to AZD1222 COVID-19 vaccine. Study-level findings and limits: Nearly half of spike-specific TCRs reportedly target unmutated variant regions. Donor demographics were predominantly white British with a female majority; clonal diversity may be underestimated. A rise in Spike-specific TCR breadth and depth followed two AZD1222 doses.

The CDR3 consists of 15 residues. Germline V gene sequence: CDR1 SGHRS, CDR2 YFSETQ. The germline V and J ends were trimmed by 4 bases and 0 bases, with 11 bases remaining between them. The origin of this receptor is an adult in good health. The specimen comprised peripheral blood, sampled on day 0 of AZD1222 vaccination. The gene calls are TRBV5-1 and TRBJ2-1; no reliable D call. The CDR3 DNA is TGCGCCAGCAGCCCGGACCCGAGCTCCTACAATGAGCAGTTCTTC. Its protein is CASSPDPSSYNEQFF.